A single T cell receptor (beta chain) is shown here with its context. This sample is drawn from a study of blood T cell repertoires in COVID-19. Whole-study context: Sources were T cells, B-cell-depleted T cells, or PBMCs; the material itself was cDNA or gDNA.

Per the study methods: It was from reference gene primer amplification that nucleated cell counts were estimated. Some clones are missing from TCRdb's copy, which holds only in-frame ones; the method was immunoSEQ multiplex PCR. The V and J calls and clone size are taken from that table; D and trimming were inferred from the DNA. The data show approximately 150,000 clones, 88% seen once. CDR3 length equals 13 residues. The V segment lost 5 bases and the J segment 4 bases; nucleotides outside the gene matches: 5. Germline loops: CDR1 PRHDT, CDR2 FYEKMQ (reference sequence). This chain links TRBV13 with TRBJ2-7; 7 nucleotides match TRBD1. Sequenced input: peripheral blood. This receptor was identified in a human donor with COVID-19, enrolled during active disease. The donor label of this sample is uncertain. The CDR3 region is CASSHRTGYEQYF. The CDR3 coding sequence is TGTGCCAGCAGCCACCGGACAGGATACGAGCAGTACTTC.